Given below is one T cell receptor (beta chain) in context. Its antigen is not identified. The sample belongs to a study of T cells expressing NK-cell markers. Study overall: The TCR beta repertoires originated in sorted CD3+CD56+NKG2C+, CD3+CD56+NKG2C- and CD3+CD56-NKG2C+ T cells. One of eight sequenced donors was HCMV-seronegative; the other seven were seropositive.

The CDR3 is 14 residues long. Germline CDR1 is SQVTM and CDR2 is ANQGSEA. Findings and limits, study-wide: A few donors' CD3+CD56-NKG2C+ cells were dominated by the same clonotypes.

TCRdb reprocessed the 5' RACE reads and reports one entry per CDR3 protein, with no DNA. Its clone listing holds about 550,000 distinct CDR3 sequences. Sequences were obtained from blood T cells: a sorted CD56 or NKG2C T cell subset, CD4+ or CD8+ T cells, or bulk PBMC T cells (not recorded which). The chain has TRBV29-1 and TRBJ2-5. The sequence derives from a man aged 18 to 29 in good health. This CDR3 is CSVEVGFPQETQYF.